This T cell receptor (beta chain) was sequenced for a study of T cells in Graves' hyperthyroidism and ophthalmopathy. Disease lasting under 3 months, a NOSPECS grade of at least 4, and a Clinical Activity Score of at least 3 were features of the ophthalmopathy patients. In its sample, this clonotype was seen a few times. Its target is unknown. The CDR3 regions of TCR beta were amplified from RNA transcripts. Using the HTBI primer set, a first-round RT-PCR was run on the TCR CDR3. TCRdb independently ran MiXCR on the multiplex PCR reads; one entry per CDR3 protein. The data show hundreds of thousands of distinct CDR3 sequences, more than 20% seen once. The study's findings and limits: The blood repertoire included most of the expanded thyroid clonotypes above 0.001.

The germline gives CDR1 MDHEN, CDR2 SYDVKM. Unmatched junction bases numbered 7, after V lost 6 bases and J lost 5 bases. CDR3 length: 14 amino acids. The sample taken for sequencing was blood. This rearrangement joins TRBV28 to TRBJ2-5; TRBD2 matches 9 bases. The TCR sequence derives from a man in his thirties or forties with Graves' ophthalmopathy. The CDR3 reads CASRLAGASETQYF. The DNA of the CDR3 is TGTGCCAGCAGATTAGCGGGAGCATCGGAGACCCAGTACTTC.